The entry that follows covers one T cell receptor beta chain sequence. This entry is derived from a study of blood T cell repertoires in COVID-19. Sequenced by immunoSEQ multiplex PCR; TCRdb stores in-frame clones only, minus some. Of about 70,000 clones detected, approximately 92% appear once; the ten largest clones hold 7% to 10%. The CDR3 sequence is 13 residues long. V dropped 1 base and J dropped 11 bases, with 14 bases sitting between them. CDR1 and CDR2 (germline): SGHTA, FQGNSA. The rearrangement uses TRBV7-2 and TRBJ1-1; D remains unclear. This TCR derives from a man aged 45-65 years with active COVID-19. Specimen: peripheral blood. As DNA, the CDR3 is TGTGCCAGCAGCTTAGGAGGCGGGAGTAAGGCTTTCTTT. Translation gives CASSLGGGSKAFF.